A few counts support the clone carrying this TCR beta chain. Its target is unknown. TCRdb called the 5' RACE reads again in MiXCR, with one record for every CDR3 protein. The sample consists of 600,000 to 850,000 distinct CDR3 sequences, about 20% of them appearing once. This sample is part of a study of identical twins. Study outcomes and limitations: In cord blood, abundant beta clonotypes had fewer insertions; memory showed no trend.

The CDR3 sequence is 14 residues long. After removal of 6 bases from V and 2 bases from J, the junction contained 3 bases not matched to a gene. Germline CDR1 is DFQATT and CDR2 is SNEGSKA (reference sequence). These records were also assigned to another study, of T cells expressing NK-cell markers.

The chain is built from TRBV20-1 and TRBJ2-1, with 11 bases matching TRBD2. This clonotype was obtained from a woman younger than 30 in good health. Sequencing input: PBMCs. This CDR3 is CSALAGGAYNEQFF. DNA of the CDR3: TGCAGTGCCCTAGCGGGGGGCGCCTACAATGAGCAGTTCTTC.